The next 6 T cell receptor beta chains were all read from a single sample in a study of cytomegalovirus exposure and HLA in healthy donors. Primers for the PCR totalled 60 Vbeta and 13 Jbeta. Profiling relied on immunoSEQ multiplex PCR, and the TCRdb table lists in-frame clones only, not all of them. Found here are under 100,000 clones, roughly four fifths of them singletons; the top ten hold 10% to 15%. What was sequenced was PBMCs. The receptors come from a human donor in good health.

The V and J genes are TRBV4-3 and TRBJ2-1; 11 nucleotides align to TRBD2. CDR1 is LGHNA, CDR2 YSLEER, per germline. The V gene end was trimmed by 0 bases and the J gene end by 0 bases; junction bases not matched to a gene: 1. CDR3 size: 17 residues. The CDR3 nucleotides are TGCGCCAGCAGCCAAGATAGCGGGGGGGCCTCCTACAATGAGCAGTTCTTC. Amino acids: CASSQDSGGASYNEQFF.

The J gene is TRBJ1-2, the V gene TRBV5-1; TRBD1 might be the D (6 bases). V lost 4 bases and J 8 bases, leaving 18 bases between the germline ends. The CDR3 runs to 14 residues. Germline V gene lookup returns CDR1 SGHRS and CDR2 YFSETQ. The chain's CDR3 is CASSPSDSVFGYTF. CDR3 sequence (DNA): TGCGCCAGCAGCCCCTCGGACAGTGTCTTCGGCTACACCTTC.

The V and J genes are TRBV29-1 and TRBJ1-1; unclear D gene. Germline V CDR1 and CDR2: SQVTM, ANQGSEA. With 3 bases removed from V and 0 bases from J, the gap between germline ends came to 17 bases. The CDR3 loop spans 16 amino acids. CDR3 nucleotide sequence: TGCAGCGTTGATCAAAATCAACCACTATTGAACACTGAAGCTTTCTTT. The encoded protein is CSVDQNQPLLNTEAFF.

The chain has TRBV30 and TRBJ1-5, with D tentatively TRBD1 (5 bases). V was cut by 0 bases and J by 4 bases, with 13 bases left in between. CDR1 and CDR2 (germline): GTSNPN, SVGIG (reference sequence). The CDR3 contains 15 residues. CDR3 sequence (DNA): TGTGCCTGGAGTGTATCCTCAGGGCCGAATCAGCCCCAGCATTTT. Amino acid sequence: CAWSVSSGPNQPQHF.

A few counts support this clone. Germline and junction disagree at one end, which may indicate a read error. The chain links TRBV7-7 to TRBJ2-3, with a possible D match to TRBD2 (6 bases). The germline V gene has CDR1 SSHAT and CDR2 FNYEAQ (reference sequence). CDR3 length equals 12 residues. CDR3 sequence: CASSQGLDTQYF. In DNA form, the CDR3 reads TGTGCTAGCAGCCAGGGACTAGATACGCAGTATTTT.

This clone showed up just a few times. The V and J genes are TRBV6-5 and TRBJ1-5; TRBD1 aligns across 8 bases. From germline, CDR1 is MNHEY and CDR2 SVGAGI. Germline trimming cut 5 bases from V and 7 bases from J; bases unmatched to any gene: 7. CDR3 length: 14 residues. CDR3 nucleotide sequence: TGTGCCAGCAGTCCGACAGGGGCCTGGCAGCCCCAGCATTTT. Translation: CASSPTGAWQPQHF.